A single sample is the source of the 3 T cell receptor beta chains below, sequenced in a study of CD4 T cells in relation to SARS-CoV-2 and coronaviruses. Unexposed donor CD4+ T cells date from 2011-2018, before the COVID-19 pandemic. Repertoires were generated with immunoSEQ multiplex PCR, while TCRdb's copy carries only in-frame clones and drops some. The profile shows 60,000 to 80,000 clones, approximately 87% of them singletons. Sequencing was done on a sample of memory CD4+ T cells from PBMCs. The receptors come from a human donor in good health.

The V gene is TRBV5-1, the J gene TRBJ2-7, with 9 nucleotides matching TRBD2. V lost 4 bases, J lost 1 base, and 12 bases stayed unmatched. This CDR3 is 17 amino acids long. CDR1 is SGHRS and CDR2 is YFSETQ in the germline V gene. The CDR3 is CASSRTASGIMSYEQYF. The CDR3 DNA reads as TGCGCCAGCAGCCGGACGGCTAGCGGGATTATGTCCTACGAGCAGTACTTC. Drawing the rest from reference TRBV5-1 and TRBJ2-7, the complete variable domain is KAGVTQTPRYLIKTRGQQVTLSCSPISGHRSVSWYQQTPGQGLQFLFEYFSETQRNKGNFPGRFSGRQFSNSRSEMNVSTLELGDSALYLCASSRTASGIMSYEQYFGPGTRLTVT.

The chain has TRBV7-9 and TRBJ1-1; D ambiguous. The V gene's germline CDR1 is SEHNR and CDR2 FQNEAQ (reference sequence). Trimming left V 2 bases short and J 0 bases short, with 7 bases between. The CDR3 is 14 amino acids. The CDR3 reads CASSLSPMNTEAFF. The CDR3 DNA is TGTGCCAGCAGCTTAAGCCCTATGAACACTGAAGCTTTCTTT.

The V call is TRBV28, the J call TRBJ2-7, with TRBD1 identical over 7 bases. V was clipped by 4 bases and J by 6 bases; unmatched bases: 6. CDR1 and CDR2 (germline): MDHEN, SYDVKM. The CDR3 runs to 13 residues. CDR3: CASSSQGRFEQYF. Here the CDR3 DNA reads TGTGCCAGCAGTTCACAGGGGCGGTTCGAGCAGTACTTC.